Below are 15 T cell receptor beta chains sequenced from a single sample in a study of T cell changes during pregnancy in multiple sclerosis. Sequenced by immunoSEQ multiplex PCR; TCRdb stores in-frame clones only, minus some. The data hold over 70,000 clones, with around 93% observed a single time. Sample: peripheral blood, taken in the first trimester of pregnancy. The source is a female donor in good health, enrolled as a control in a pregnancy study.

The chain combines TRBV7-2 with TRBJ2-2, with D perhaps matching TRBD1 (5 bases). The CDR3 covers 16 residues. The germline V gene has CDR1 SGHTA and CDR2 FQGNSA. Trimming pared 4 bases from V and 2 bases from J, leaving 14 bases between. CDR3 bases: TGTGCCAGCAGCTCCGCTGACAGACAAAACACCGGGGAGCTGTTTTTT. This codes for CASSSADRQNTGELFF. Drawing the rest from reference TRBV7-2 and TRBJ2-2, the complete variable domain is GAGVSQSPSNKVTEKGKDVELRCDPISGHTALYWYRQSLGQGLEFLIYFQGNSAPDKSGLPSDRFSAERTGGSVSTLTIQRTQQEDSAVYLCASSSADRQNTGELFFGEGSRLTVL.

This rearrangement joins TRBV7-9 to TRBJ2-7, with 10 bases lining up with TRBD2. The CDR3 loop spans 15 amino acids. V lost 5 bases and J lost 3; bases outside the gene matches: 7. Germline-derived CDR1 and CDR2 are SEHNR and FQNEAQ (reference sequence). As DNA, the CDR3 is TGTGCCAGCAGCACCACTAGCGGGACGAACTACGAGCAGTACTTC. Its translation: CASSTTSGTNYEQYF.

V is TRBV7-2 and J is TRBJ1-5; possibly TRBD1 for D (5 bases). This CDR3 region has 18 residues. CDR1 and CDR2 from the germline V gene are SGHTA and FQGNSA. The V gene lost 2 bases and the J gene lost 11 bases, with 28 bases spanning the gap. In DNA form, the CDR3 reads TGTGCCAGCAGCTTATGGGCCCGGGGGGAAGGCGGGTTTAGGTCCCAGCATTTT. Its protein product is CASSLWARGEGGFRSQHF.

The V call is TRBV5-1, the J call TRBJ1-2; D perhaps matches TRBD1 (6 bases). CDR1 and CDR2 from the germline V gene are SGHRS and YFSETQ. Trimming shortened V by 2 bases and J by 5 bases, and 16 bases separated the two germline ends. The CDR3 runs to 15 residues. The CDR3: CASSLGGTGAYGYTF. As DNA, the CDR3 is TGCGCCAGCAGCTTAGGGGGAACCGGGGCTTATGGCTACACCTTC.

This clone was observed a single time. The chain links TRBV7-8 to TRBJ1-1; D remains ambiguous. V lost 3 bases, J lost 1 base, and 6 bases lay in between. This CDR3 is 13 amino acids long. Germline V gives CDR1 SGHVS, CDR2 FQNEAQ. CDR3 sequence: CASSFERNTEAFF. The CDR3 DNA reads as TGTGCCAGCAGCTTTGAGAGGAACACTGAAGCTTTCTTT.

The chain is built from TRBV28 and TRBJ1-2; D unresolved. Per the germline V gene, CDR1 is MDHEN and CDR2 is SYDVKM. Deletions cut 3 bases from V and 4 bases from J, with 18 bases between. The CDR3 is made up of 16 amino acids. The CDR3: CASSFDRGSSLYGYTF. Written as DNA, the CDR3 is TGTGCCAGCAGTTTCGACCGTGGAAGTAGCCTCTATGGCTACACCTTC.

This chain uses TRBV11-3 with TRBJ2-1; a possible D gene is TRBD2 (7 bases). Germline V CDR1 and CDR2: SGHNT, YENEEA. Deletions cut 0 bases from V and 7 bases from J, with 16 bases between. This CDR3 is built from 16 residues. CDR3 coding DNA: TGTGCCAGCAGCTTAGATGGGTGGGGGGGCCGAAATGAGCAGTTCTTC. Translation gives CASSLDGWGGRNEQFF.

J is TRBJ2-7 and V is TRBV27; 7 nucleotides align to TRBD1. The CDR3 is 13 residues long. Per the germline V gene, CDR1 is MNHEY and CDR2 is SMNVEV (reference sequence). J gave up 0 bases and V 9 bases, and 5 bases lay outside the gene matches. The CDR3 protein is CARDRKSSYEQYF. CDR3 nucleotides: TGTGCCAGGGACAGGAAAAGCTCCTACGAGCAGTACTTC.

The chain uses TRBV6-5 and TRBJ1-1; 7 nucleotides align to TRBD1. The CDR3 has 14 residues. The V segment lost 5 bases and the J segment 4 bases; nucleotides outside the gene matches: 7. Germline assignment: CDR1 MNHEY and CDR2 SVGAGI. The CDR3 region is CASSPRQGGTEAFF. The CDR3 DNA reads as TGTGCCAGCAGTCCCAGACAGGGTGGCACTGAAGCTTTCTTT.

This chain links TRBV13 with TRBJ1-6; maybe TRBD1 (6 bases). Germline V gives CDR1 PRHDT, CDR2 FYEKMQ (reference sequence). CDR3 length equals 14 residues. V lost 6 bases and J 11 bases, leaving 17 bases between the germline ends. CDR3 in DNA: TGTGCCAGCAGTCCATCTACAGGGCTGGCACCCCTCCACTTT. Translation gives CASSPSTGLAPLHF.

The gene calls are TRBV28 and TRBJ2-3, with 9 positions matching TRBD1. Germline-derived CDR1 and CDR2 are MDHEN and SYDVKM. CDR3 length: 16 amino acids. Germline trimming cut 2 bases from V and 2 bases from J; bases unmatched to any gene: 5. The CDR3 sequence is CASSLAGTGPTDTQYF. CDR3 nucleotide sequence: TGTGCCAGCAGTTTAGCCGGGACAGGGCCCACAGATACGCAGTATTTT.

The chain is built from TRBV9 and TRBJ2-1, with 9 bases matching TRBD1. The CDR3 totals 13 residues. Losses at the gene ends were 3 bases for V and 9 bases for J; bases not matched to a gene: 4. Per germline, CDR1 SGDLS and CDR2 YYNGEE. CDR3 nucleotides: TGTGCCAGCAGCGGGGACAGGGCCAGTGAGCAGTTCTTC. Protein product: CASSGDRASEQFF.

The chain links TRBV15 to TRBJ2-3; D is ambiguous. The length of the CDR3 is 14 residues. The V gene lost 1 base and the J gene lost 2 bases, with 7 bases spanning the gap. Germline V gives CDR1 LNHNV, CDR2 YYDKDF (reference sequence). For the CDR3, the DNA is TGTGCCACCAGCAGAGGGTACTACACAGATACGCAGTATTTT. It translates to CATSRGYYTDTQYF. The whole variable domain, filled in from reference TRBV15 and TRBJ2-3, reads DAMVIQNPRYQVTQFGKPVTLSCSQTLNHNVMYWYQQKSSQAPKLLFHYYDKDFNNEADTPDNFQSRRPNTSFCFLDIRSPGLGDTAMYLCATSRGYYTDTQYFGPGTRLTVL.

The chain uses TRBV7-2 and TRBJ2-5; a weak D match, TRBD2 (7 bases). V gave up 7 bases and J gave up 5 bases, with 17 bases separating them. The germline CDR1 and CDR2 sequences are SGHTA and FQGNSA. The CDR3 length is 14 residues. The DNA of the CDR3 is TGTGCCAGCACCTTGGGGGGGGCGGGGGAGACCCAGTACTTC. Its protein product is CASTLGGAGETQYF.

This rearrangement joins TRBV28 to TRBJ1-1; the D gene is possibly TRBD1 (5 bases). Germline V CDR1 and CDR2: MDHEN, SYDVKM. Trimming cost V 3 bases and J 5 bases, with 16 bases left between them. The CDR3 is made up of 15 amino acids. CDR3 protein: CASSLGGSGGTEAFF. DNA of the CDR3: TGTGCCAGCAGTTTGGGGGGATCGGGAGGGACTGAAGCTTTCTTT.